Following are 19 T cell receptor beta chains from one sample sequenced in a study of CD8 T cells in Susac syndrome. When the RNA was reverse transcribed, random hexamers were used with an input of roughly 0.45 to 1 ug. TCRdb re-called the immunoSEQ multiplex PCR reads through MiXCR, storing one row per CDR3 protein. The sample records over 120,000 distinct CDR3 sequences, roughly 94% being singletons. Sequenced input: CD4+ T cells from PBMCs. Receptor source: a human donor in good health.

V and J are TRBV12-3 or TRBV12-4 and TRBJ2-2, with 7 bases that match TRBD1. J was trimmed by 3 bases and V by 6 bases; bases with no gene match: 7. The CDR3 extends over 15 amino acids. CDR3 region: CASRRTGQYTGELFF. DNA of the CDR3: TGTGCCAGCAGGAGGACAGGCCAATACACCGGGGAGCTGTTTTTT.

This rearrangement joins TRBV24-1 to TRBJ2-1; a possible D gene is TRBD2 (5 bases). Germline CDR1 is KGHDR and CDR2 is SFDVKD. The CDR3 contains 16 residues. V was clipped by 4 bases and J by 8 bases, with 20 bases between them. The CDR3 DNA reads TGTGCCACCAGTGACTCTGGACTTGGGTCTTATGATGAGCAGTTCTTC. Amino acids: CATSDSGLGSYDEQFF.

V usage is TRBV3-1 and J usage is TRBJ2-1; weak D call: TRBD2 (7 bases). V lost 3 bases to trimming and J lost 7 bases, with 19 bases between them. The CDR3 covers 16 residues. CDR1 and CDR2 from the germline V gene are LGHDT and YNNKEL (reference sequence). The CDR3 sequence: CASSHQGGGRGNEQFF. Here the CDR3 DNA reads TGTGCCAGCAGCCACCAGGGAGGGGGGAGAGGGAATGAGCAGTTCTTC.

In DNA, the CDR3 is TGCAGCGTTGAGTCCGGGGGCGGGTACGAGCAGTACTTC. Translating gives CSVESGGGYEQYF. V and J are TRBV29-1 and TRBJ2-7, with D perhaps being TRBD1 or TRBD2 (6 bases each). The V end lost 3 bases, the J end lost 4 bases, and 13 bases lay between the germline ends. The CDR3 is 13 residues long. Germline assignment: CDR1 SQVTM and CDR2 ANQGSEA.

V and J are TRBV10-3 and TRBJ2-2, with D possibly TRBD1 on 6 matching bases. V lost 0 bases, J lost 5 bases, and 10 bases lay in between. The CDR3 spans 15 residues. The germline gives CDR1 ENHRY, CDR2 SYGVKD. The CDR3 loop is CAISESLRGTGELFF. CDR3 DNA sequence: TGTGCCATCAGTGAGTCTCTCAGGGGAACCGGGGAGCTGTTTTTT.

This rearrangement joins TRBV12-5 to TRBJ1-5, with 7 positions matching TRBD1. V was pared by 5 bases and J by 2 bases, with 9 bases of the junction left unmatched. The CDR3 runs to 16 residues. CDR1 LGHNT and CDR2 FRNRAP come from the germline V gene. CDR3 sequence: CASGPPPGTGNQPQHF. CDR3 in DNA: TGTGCTAGTGGTCCCCCACCCGGGACAGGCAATCAGCCCCAGCATTTT.

The V gene is TRBV7-6, the J gene TRBJ2-2, with D uncertain. Germline CDR1 SGHVS, CDR2 FNYEAQ. V lost 2 bases to trimming and J lost 4 bases, with 5 bases between them. CDR3 size: 13 residues. The DNA of the CDR3 is TGTGCCAGCAGCTTACGGGTCACCGGGGAGCTGTTTTTT. Translating gives CASSLRVTGELFF.

The chain couples TRBV9 to TRBJ2-2, with D uncertain. The CDR3 runs to 13 residues. The V gene lost 4 bases and the J gene lost 7 bases, with 11 bases spanning the gap. Germline V gene sequence: CDR1 SGDLS, CDR2 YYNGEE. DNA for the CDR3: TGTGCCAGCAGCCCGAGGACCGGCGGGGAGCTGTTTTTT. It translates to CASSPRTGGELFF.

The chain uses TRBV20-1 and TRBJ2-5; possible D gene TRBD2, 6 bases. CDR1 is DFQATT, CDR2 SNEGSKA, per germline (reference sequence). The CDR3 is 15 amino acids. The V end was cut by 5 bases, the J end by 5 bases, with 21 bases between. The CDR3: CSAPPVEGGGETQYF. For the CDR3, the DNA is TGCAGTGCTCCCCCGGTAGAGGGAGGAGGGGAGACCCAGTACTTC.

The chain joins TRBV29-1 to TRBJ2-5; 8 nucleotides match TRBD2. J was trimmed by 12 bases and V by 4 bases; bases with no gene match: 13. The CDR3 runs to 13 residues. Germline-derived CDR1 and CDR2 are SQVTM and ANQGSEA. The CDR3 DNA sequence: TGCAGCGTTGTGTCGGCGGGAGGCCGCTCGAAGTACTTC. Its translation: CSVVSAGGRSKYF.

The V gene is TRBV27, the J gene TRBJ2-2, with D possibly matching TRBD1 (6 bases). Germline-derived CDR1 and CDR2 are MNHEY and SMNVEV (reference sequence). This CDR3 has 16 amino acids. V lost 6 bases and J 2 bases, leaving 16 bases between the germline ends. Here the CDR3 reads CASSWGDRLNTGELFF. CDR3 nucleotide sequence: TGTGCCAGCAGCTGGGGTGACAGGCTTAACACCGGGGAGCTGTTTTTT.

The CDR3: CASSFQSNTEAFF. Written as DNA, the CDR3 is TGTGCCAGCAGCTTTCAGAGCAACACTGAAGCTTTCTTT. The chain employs TRBV5-5 and TRBJ1-1; D is uncertain. Germline V CDR1 and CDR2: SGHKS, YYEKEE (reference sequence). This CDR3 comprises 13 residues. Trimming took off 2 bases at V and 2 bases at J, with 7 bases between the two ends.

The chain carries TRBV4-1 and TRBJ2-4; D is tentatively TRBD1 or TRBD2 (5 bases each). The CDR3 runs 17 residues. Germline V gene lookup returns CDR1 MGHRA and CDR2 YSYEKL. V was pared by 1 base and J by 6 bases, with 19 bases between. For the CDR3, the DNA is TGCGCCAGCAGCCAAGGCGGCGGGCGCAGAAGGGGAAACATTCAGTACTTC. This translates into CASSQGGGRRRGNIQYF.

The chain recombines TRBV30 with TRBJ2-1; D might be TRBD1 or TRBD2, each matching 5 bases. With 2 bases removed from V and 7 bases from J, the gap between germline ends came to 18 bases. This CDR3 is built from 15 residues. Germline-derived CDR1 and CDR2 are GTSNPN and SVGIG (reference sequence). CDR3 sequence: CAWSRGQRLRNEQFF. The CDR3 bases are TGTGCCTGGAGTCGGGGCCAGCGTTTGAGGAATGAGCAGTTCTTC. Variable domain in full (rest from reference TRBV30 and TRBJ2-1): SQTIHQWPATLVQPVGSPLSLECTVEGTSNPNLYWYRQAAGRGLQLLFYSVGIGQISSEVPQNLSASRPQDRQFILSSKKLLLSDSGFYLCAWSRGQRLRNEQFFGPGTRLTVL.

V gene TRBV19 combines with J gene TRBJ2-5, with a weak D call TRBD1 (6 bases). The V and J ends lost 4 bases and 1 base respectively, with 10 bases between them. Looked up from germline, CDR1 is LNHDA and CDR2 is SQIVND (reference sequence). The CDR3 contains 14 residues. CDR3 amino acids: CASSRTDFQETQYF. The CDR3 DNA follows: TGTGCCAGTAGTAGGACAGACTTCCAAGAGACCCAGTACTTC.

This clonotype has only one observation. V and J are TRBV10-2 and TRBJ2-5; the D gene is possibly TRBD2 (5 bases). Germline loops: CDR1 WSHSY, CDR2 SAAADI. The V and J ends lost 9 bases and 2 bases respectively, with 16 bases between them. The CDR3 is made up of 14 amino acids. The CDR3 here is CARCLRGFQETQYF. CDR3 coding DNA: TGCGCCAGGTGCTTACGAGGGTTTCAAGAGACCCAGTACTTC.

The CDR3 sequence: CASSRLRGYGYTF. For the CDR3, the DNA is TGCGCCAGCAGTCGCCTCCGGGGCTATGGCTACACCTTC. The V gene is TRBV23-1, the J gene TRBJ1-2; D ambiguous. TRBV23-1 is assigned to the ORF class and has an uncertain function. The CDR3 is 13 residues long. The ends were cut back, 4 bases at V and 4 bases at J, with 10 bases in the middle.

The gene calls are TRBV10-2 and TRBJ2-5; 9 positions match TRBD2. The V and J ends lost 4 bases and 10 bases, in that order; junction bases with no gene match: 4. Germline values: CDR1 WSHSY, CDR2 SAAADI. The CDR3 has 12 amino acids. The CDR3 DNA is TGCGCCAGCAGTGTTGGCGGGAGGGACCAGTACTTC. Translated, it gives CASSVGGRDQYF.

This chain uses TRBV19 with TRBJ2-2; 11 positions match TRBD2. J gave up 6 bases and V 7 bases, and 4 bases lay outside the gene matches. The CDR3 contains 14 residues. Germline CDR1 and CDR2: LNHDA and SQIVND (reference sequence). The DNA of the CDR3 is TGTGCCAGTAAAGTTAGCGGGAGGGCCGGGGAGCTGTTTTTT. Its translation: CASKVSGRAGELFF. Looking up the rest from reference TRBV19 and TRBJ2-2 gives the full variable domain: DGGITQSPKYLFRKEGQNVTLSCEQNLNHDAMYWYRQDPGQGLRLIYYSQIVNDFQKGDIAEGYSVSREKKESFPLTVTSAQKNPTAFYLCASKVSGRAGELFFGEGSRLTVL.